Listed here is a single T cell receptor (beta chain). The antigen is unknown. Treatment: oral pan-JAK inhibitor, 5-10 mg twice daily. Sorting separated CD4+ and CD8+ T cells out of PBMCs. Isolated RNA was reverse transcribed into cDNA used as the sequencing template. The assay was immunoSEQ multiplex PCR, and TCRdb's table has in-frame clones only and misses some. The table lists 35,000 to 45,000 clones, around 90% of them singletons. The CDR3 extends over 15 amino acids. Germline CDR1 and CDR2: MNHNS and SASEGT. V was shortened by 7 bases and J by 5 bases, with 19 bases between the two germline ends. This sample is drawn from a study of CD8+ T cells in alopecia areata. Study findings and constraints: More clonal than normal scalp was lesional scalp, particularly alopecia totalis/universalis. Administration of tofacitinib significantly diminished scalp clonality and expanded CD8+ clones within the top 100. Throughout tofacitinib, many expanded lesional clones continued to persist in scalp and blood.

The sequenced sample was CD8+ T cells sorted from blood, obtained at week 24, from a patient treated with tofacitinib. The origin of this receptor is a human donor with alopecia areata. This chain joins TRBV6-1 and TRBJ2-3, with D tentatively TRBD2 (5 bases). The CDR3 nucleotides are TGTGCCAGCATCGGCGGCGGGCGGCATGGAGATACGCAGTATTTT. Protein product: CASIGGGRHGDTQYF.